A selection of T cell receptor beta chains follows, all from one sample in a study of CD8+ T cells in alopecia areata. Data came from immunoSEQ multiplex PCR; TCRdb stores just in-frame clones and leaves some out. The sample has about 97,000 clones, 41% seen once; the top ten hold around 1.5%. The sequencing input was CD4+ T cells sorted from blood. All receptors derive from a human donor with alopecia areata. Both conserved end residues are trimmed from each CDR3. The order of the fields is J gene, V gene, CDR3 protein.

TRBJ2-7,TRBV30,ASSPGKFYEQY
TRBJ1-1,TRBV6-5,ASRSGTGSHEAF
TRBJ2-5,TRBV29-1,SVGLAGEQETQY
TRBJ2-7,TRBV7-9,ASSLAVLYPYEQY
TRBJ2-7,TRBV5-1,ASSHGLASSYEQY
TRBJ2-2,TRBV29-1,SVELASGTGELF
TRBJ1-6,TRBV27,ASTRLRGKGSPLH
TRBJ2-6,TRBV30,AWKHAYGANVLT
TRBJ2-2,TRBV27,ASSWGLARGELF
TRBJ2-7,TRBV4-3,ASSQGGGYEQY
TRBJ2-5,TRBV6-1,ASSSLGTEY
TRBJ1-1,TRBV15,ATSVAWENTEAF
TRBJ2-7,TRBV20-1,SASLDYEQY
TRBJ1-1,TRBV5-1,ASSLLRPTGMGTEAF
TRBJ1-6,TRBV14,ASSQDRLGGGSPLH
TRBJ2-3,TRBV23-1,ASSQSNLSSDTQY
TRBJ2-5,TRBV4-3,ASSQDRGETQY
TRBJ2-5,TRBV5-1,ASSRSGLAGFQETQY
TRBJ2-2,TRBV29-1,SVSGSGTGELF
TRBJ2-3,TRBV4-2,ASSQETSRGDTQY
TRBJ2-3,TRBV7-3,ASSLKPPRTYPSTDTQY
TRBJ2-1,TRBV9,ASSVSVGDRGNVEQF
TRBJ1-1,TRBV7-9,ASSLVMETEAF
TRBJ2-1,TRBV28,ASSFYSIAGGSYNEQF
TRBJ1-1,TRBV30,ALRRAGAF
TRBJ1-2,TRBV30,AWSATGFGYT
TRBJ2-1,TRBV5-1,ASSLTPTTTYNEQF
TRBJ1-1,TRBV10-2,ASRPERLGNTEAF
TRBJ1-5,TRBV4-1,ASSLSSGYQPQH
TRBJ2-1,TRBV7-3,ASSLGQGDEQF
TRBJ1-2,TRBV30,AWSLSSGIYGYT
TRBJ2-7,TRBV6-6,ASSPGQESYEQY
TRBJ2-3,TRBV29-1,SVELAGGLPDTQY
TRBJ1-1,TRBV20-1,SARKGLSF
TRBJ1-1,TRBV27,ASSWDTEAF
TRBJ2-7,TRBV7-8,ASSLGGREQY
TRBJ2-1,TRBV2,ASSTPPGTNNNEQF
TRBJ2-5,TRBV9,ASSQPQGAQY
TRBJ1-5,TRBV10-3,AISGEQEGQPQH
TRBJ2-3,TRBV5-1,ASRGTASTDTQY
TRBJ2-7,TRBV13,ASSLWERWYEQY
TRBJ2-5,TRBV4-1,ASSQFGTFQETQY
TRBJ1-4,TRBV29-1,SASGTVNEKLF
TRBJ2-5,TRBV5-1,ASSSRDREETQY
TRBJ2-1,TRBV20-1,SGGFYNEQF
TRBJ1-6,TRBV6-5,ASSYARAGRDSPLH
TRBJ2-5,TRBV7-8,ASRDRDWRMETQY
TRBJ2-5,TRBV28,ASRSITGTRETQY
TRBJ2-7,TRBV7-2,ASSLAGVSAAEQY
TRBJ1-2,TRBV29-1,SVGIRGTLSDYGYT
TRBJ1-1,TRBV30,AWSVTSGRWTEAF
TRBJ2-7,TRBV19,ASSIELSGGTEQY
TRBJ2-3,TRBV28,ASRLTGGVGTDTQY